This T cell receptor beta chain was profiled in a study of cytomegalovirus exposure and HLA in healthy donors. The study, taken as a whole, reports: Per a prior analysis, the majority of TCR beta V segments were productive roughly 87% or roughly 30% of the time.

Germline V CDR1 and CDR2: SGDLS, YYNGEE. V was trimmed by 4 bases and J by 4 bases, leaving 19 bases between them. There are 16 residues in the CDR3. PCR employed 60 Vbeta and 13 Jbeta primers. Sequencing was performed with immunoSEQ multiplex PCR; in TCRdb, only in-frame clones are kept and a portion is missing. The sample consists of 210,000 or so clones, roughly 81% of them appearing once. Remarks on this clone: The antigen is undetermined.

Sequencing was performed on PBMCs. V usage is TRBV9 and J usage is TRBJ2-3; maybe TRBD2 (5 bases). This sequence originates from a woman aged 25-40 years in good health and CMV-seropositive. The CDR3 region has the DNA TGTGCCAGCAGCCCCCTATGGGGTCGGGGTTCAGATACGCAGTATTTT. It codes for CASSPLWGRGSDTQYF.